The 8 T cell receptor beta chains below were found in one sample sequenced in a study of metastatic and nonmetastatic thyroid tumors. Every patient underwent thyroid surgery untreated. TCRdb re-called the PCR reads with MiXCR. The table shows tens of thousands of clones, with approximately 12% occurring only once. Input material: blood. The receptors come from a female donor with papillary thyroid cancer or a benign thyroid nodule (not recorded which). Some clones in this sample may be carry-over from other donors' samples.

The chain couples TRBV10-3 to TRBJ2-7; D is possibly TRBD2 (5 bases). CDR1 is ENHRY, CDR2 SYGVKD, per germline. The CDR3 spans 15 residues. V lost 0 bases to trimming and J lost 4 bases, with 13 bases between them. CDR3 loop: CAISESGSGLYEQYF. CDR3 DNA: TGTGCCATCAGTGAGTCGGGGAGTGGTCTATACGAGCAGTACTTC.

The table lists this clone with many counts. The chain is built from TRBV6-6 and TRBJ1-4; 9 bases agree with TRBD1. V lost 2 bases to trimming and J lost 13 bases; unmatched junction nucleotides: 14. Germline CDR1 MNHNY, CDR2 SVGAGI (reference sequence). The CDR3 has 16 amino acids. The CDR3 nucleotides read TGTGCCAGCAGTTACACCCGGGACAGGGCCGTAGGGGGACTGTTTTTT. This codes for CASSYTRDRAVGGLFF.

This clone was seen ten or more times. The genes are TRBV11-2 and TRBJ1-2; 7 nucleotides agree with TRBD1. From germline, CDR1 is SGHAT and CDR2 FQNNGV. The CDR3 is 15 residues long. V was pared by 3 bases and J by 2 bases, with 6 bases of the junction left unmatched. CDR3 in DNA: TGTGCCAGCAGCTTCAGGACAGGATTGAACTATGGCTACACCTTC. Amino acids: CASSFRTGLNYGYTF.

On this clone: A much larger clonotype is one base distant, so this may be a read error. V gene TRBV20-1 combines with J gene TRBJ1-2; maybe TRBD1 (5 bases). CDR3 length: 13 amino acids. The germline CDR1 and CDR2 sequences are DFQATT and SNEGSKA (reference sequence). For the CDR3, the DNA is TGCAGTGCTAGAGACAGGGTGAGCTATGGCTACGCCTTC. Amino acids: CSARDRVSYGYAF.

As concerns this clone: The junction shows a germline mismatch at one end, possibly a read error. This chain connects TRBV2 to TRBJ1-1; D gene uncertain. Germline V lookup: CDR1 SNHLY, CDR2 FYNNEI. The CDR3 is 11 residues long. The CDR3 DNA is TGTGCCAGCACTGATTGGCGTGAAGATTTCTTT. Translating gives CASTDWREDFF.

This clone was seen at least ten times. The V gene is TRBV5-5, the J gene TRBJ1-2; D remains unclear. Germline lookup yields CDR1 SGHKS and CDR2 YYEKEE (reference sequence). This CDR3 contains 13 residues. The germline V and J ends were trimmed by 3 bases and 4 bases, with 10 bases remaining between them. The CDR3, as DNA: TGTGCCAGCAGCTGGGAGGTATCCTATGGCTACACCTTC. This translates into CASSWEVSYGYTF.

Ten or more counts support this clone. Other DNA sequences in this specimen translate into the identical CDR3. This chain joins TRBV6-2 or TRBV6-3 and TRBJ1-1, with 8 nucleotides matching TRBD1. The germline gives CDR1 MNHEY, CDR2 SVGEGT. The V segment lost 7 bases and the J segment 4 bases; nucleotides outside the gene matches: 8. This CDR3 has 14 amino acids. As DNA, the CDR3 is TGTGCCAGCACCTGGACAGGGTGGATCACTGAAGCTTTCTTT. Amino acids: CASTWTGWITEAFF.

In its sample, this clone was seen many times. The chain carries TRBV6-1 and TRBJ2-1; 7 bases match TRBD2. Per the germline V gene, CDR1 is MNHNS and CDR2 is SASEGT. Trimming removed 5 bases from V and 7 bases from J; junction bases left unmatched: 11. The CDR3 is 15 amino acids. The CDR3 here is CASSRAGEGWNEQFF. The CDR3 region has the DNA TGTGCCAGCAGTCGGGCCGGGGAGGGGTGGAATGAGCAGTTCTTC.